Presented here are 9 T cell receptor beta chains from one specimen sequenced in a study of glioma-infiltrating T cells. The iRepertoire nested amplicon-rescue multiplex PCR amplified TCR alpha and beta CDR3s from RNA. TCRdb redid the calling of the multiplex PCR reads with MiXCR, one entry per CDR3 protein. This repertoire shows 20,000 to 25,000 distinct CDR3 sequences, approximately 25% found once; its top ten account for less than 15%. Sample: glioma tissue, nonneoplastic brain tissue, or PBMCs (not recorded which). The receptors were sampled from a human donor with low-grade glioma or glioblastoma, undergoing nonglioma brain surgery, or in good health (not recorded which).

This clonotype was seen many times. The V gene is TRBV7-9, the J gene TRBJ2-1; 10 nucleotides match TRBD2. Per the germline V gene, CDR1 is SEHNR and CDR2 is FQNEAQ (reference sequence). The length of the CDR3 is 12 residues. CDR3 in amino acids: CVERGGLNEQFF. CDR3 coding DNA: TGTGTCGAGCGGGGGGGCCTCAATGAGCAGTTCTTC.

On this clonotype: This clone may be a read error of a much larger clone one base away. The chain combines TRBV6-2 or TRBV6-3 with TRBJ2-1, with a weak D call TRBD2 (6 bases). The CDR3 contains 16 residues. CDR1 is MNHEY, CDR2 SVGEGT, per germline. The chain's CDR3 is CVSSYLGDLLYNEQFF. The CDR3 DNA is TGTGTCAGCAGTTATCTCGGGGACTTACTCTACAATGAGCAGTTCTTC.

This clonotype was seen ten or more times. The rearrangement joins TRBV20-1 to TRBJ1-2; 8 nucleotides line up with TRBD1. The CDR3 is made up of 15 amino acids. Germline CDR1 reads DFQATT; CDR2 reads SNEGSKA (reference sequence). After removal of 5 bases from V and 0 bases from J, the junction contained 8 bases not matched to a gene. The CDR3 DNA sequence: TGCAGTGCTTCAGGGGGCGGCCGCGCTAACTATGGCTACACCTTC. As protein: CSASGGGRANYGYTF.

Details on this clonotype: Just one base apart from a much larger clone, this may be a read error. This chain uses TRBV7-2 with TRBJ1-1; D is unclear. This CDR3 region has 13 residues. V lost 8 bases and J lost 1, with 11 bases in between. The germline V gene encodes CDR1 SGHTA and CDR2 FQGNSA. The CDR3 here is CASEDYSNTEAFF. The DNA for the CDR3 is TGTGCCAGCGAGGACTATTCGAACACTGAAGCTTTCTTT.

This clonotype was observed a single time. It may be a read error: a sequence one base away is much more abundant. The V and J genes are TRBV10-3 and TRBJ1-2; D perhaps matches TRBD1 (6 bases). The CDR3 is 13 amino acids. The V gene's germline CDR1 is ENHRY and CDR2 SYGVKD. CDR3 in DNA: TGTGCCATCAGGCCGGGGGCTAACTATTGCTACACCTTC. Its protein product is CAIRPGANYCYTF.

This clonotype appeared a few times. This sequence joins TRBV11-3 and TRBJ2-1; TRBD1 might be the D (5 bases). Per germline, CDR1 SGHNT and CDR2 YENEEA. V was shortened by 1 base and J by 3 bases, with 7 bases between the two germline ends. This CDR3 is 14 amino acids long. This CDR3 is CASSLAGIYNEQFF. The CDR3 region has the DNA TGTGCCAGCAGCTTAGCAGGGATCTACAATGAGCAGTTCTTC.

On this clonotype: One end of the junction varies from germline; a read error may be responsible. The rearrangement uses TRBV12-3 or TRBV12-4 and TRBJ2-7, with D tentatively TRBD2 (7 bases). The CDR3 has 13 amino acids. The CDR3 DNA reads as TGTGCCAGCCGGGGGCTCGGGGACTACGATCAGTACTTC. Translating it yields CASRGLGDYDQYF.

The V call is TRBV2, the J call TRBJ2-3; unclear D gene. The germline CDR1 and CDR2 sequences are SNHLY and FYNNEI. V lost 7 bases to trimming and J lost 2 bases, with 10 bases between them. The CDR3 runs 13 residues. The CDR3 reads CASTRPYTDTQYF. CDR3 bases: TGTGCCAGCACCCGGCCCTACACAGATACGCAGTATTTT.

About this clonotype: A much larger clone lies a single base off, so this may be a read error. The gene calls are TRBV20-1 and TRBJ1-1; D gene unclear. The CDR3 consists of 13 residues. V shed 7 bases and J shed 6 bases, with 18 bases lying between them. Germline loops: CDR1 DFQATT, CDR2 SNEGSKA (reference sequence). The CDR3 loop reads CSVFKPPGAEAFF. In DNA, the CDR3 is TGCAGTGTTTTTAAGCCCCCCGGGGCTGAAGCTTTCTTT.